The 3 T cell receptor beta chains below all came from one sample that was sequenced in a study of blood T cell repertoires in COVID-19. Only in-frame clones appear in the TCRdb table, and some are missing; sequencing was by immunoSEQ multiplex PCR. The sample shows around 260,000 clones, 85% to 90% of them seen only once. The sample comprised peripheral blood. The receptors derive from a woman in her sixties with COVID-19, enrolled during active disease.

The chain joins TRBV4-2 to TRBJ1-3; maybe TRBD1 (6 bases). Germline assignment: CDR1 LGHNA and CDR2 YNFKEQ. The CDR3 has 18 amino acids. The V end lost 0 bases, the J end lost 2 bases, and 17 bases lay between the germline ends. This chain's CDR3 is CASSQDSGGQRPGNTIYF. The CDR3 DNA follows: TGTGCCAGCAGCCAAGATTCGGGCGGACAGAGACCTGGAAACACCATATATTTT.

This chain uses TRBV15 with TRBJ1-2; 7 nucleotides agree with TRBD1. Germline trimming cut 1 base from V and 8 bases from J; bases unmatched to any gene: 10. The germline CDR1 and CDR2 sequences are LNHNV and YYDKDF (reference sequence). The length of the CDR3 is 15 residues. CDR3 sequence reads: CATSRGGTAGRGYTF. The CDR3 nucleotides read TGTGCCACCAGCAGAGGTGGGACAGCTGGCCGGGGCTACACCTTC.

The J gene is TRBJ2-7, the V gene TRBV29-1, with 7 nucleotides matching TRBD1. CDR3 length equals 13 residues. The germline CDR1 and CDR2 sequences are SQVTM and ANQGSEA. The ends lost 6 bases at V and 2 bases at J; junction bases unmatched: 7. The CDR3 here is CSVGDRVTYEQYF. In nucleotides, the CDR3 is TGCAGCGTAGGCGACAGGGTAACCTACGAGCAGTACTTC.